The present T cell receptor beta chain was sequenced within a study of neurological immune-mediated disorders. TCRdb re-derived calls from the 5' RACE reads in MiXCR, one entry per CDR3 protein. The data show some 38,000 distinct CDR3 sequences, approximately 3% seen once. V was clipped by 4 bases and J by 5 bases, with 11 bases between them. The germline CDR1 and CDR2 sequences are WNHNN and SYGVQD (reference sequence). CDR3 length equals 13 residues. This sample's time point: longitudinal time-point 1 (baseline). This clonotype was seen many times. This TCR was recovered from a woman aged 55-70 years with multiple sclerosis. The sequencing input was PBMCs. This chain links TRBV10-1 with TRBJ2-5; D call uncertain. The CDR3: CASSVTPRETQYF. The CDR3 DNA sequence: TGCGCCAGCAGTGTCACTCCGAGGGAGACCCAGTACTTC.